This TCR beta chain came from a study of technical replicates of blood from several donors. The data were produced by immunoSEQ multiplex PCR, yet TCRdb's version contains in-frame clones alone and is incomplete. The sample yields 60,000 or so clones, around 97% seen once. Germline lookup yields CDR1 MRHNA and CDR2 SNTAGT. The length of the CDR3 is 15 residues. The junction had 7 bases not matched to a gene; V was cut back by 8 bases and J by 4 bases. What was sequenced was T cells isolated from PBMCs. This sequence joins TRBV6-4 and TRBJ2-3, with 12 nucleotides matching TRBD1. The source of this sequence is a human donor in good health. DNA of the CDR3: TGTGCCAGCGCACCGGGACAGGGGGCCTCAGATACGCAGTATTTT. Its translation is CASAPGQGASDTQYF.